This T cell receptor beta chain was documented in a study of T-cell memory formation after mild COVID-19. This CDR3 is 13 amino acids long. Germline CDR1 and CDR2: SEHNR and FQNEAQ (reference sequence). V lost 3 bases and J lost 6, with 11 bases in between. A single record per CDR3 protein comes from TCRdb applying MiXCR to the 5' RACE reads. Here the sample spans tens of thousands of distinct CDR3 sequences, approximately 7% being singletons. General study results and limits: CD4+ clones that contracted lay mainly in CM and EM; CD8+ ones lay in EMRA.

This clonotype has a handful of counts. The antigen is not known. This TCR came from a man aged 18 to 29 who had mild COVID-19 (a few samples of this study predate the infection). Cell type and time point are not known. Source material: PBMCs or a T cell subset sorted from them (not recorded which). This chain uses TRBV7-9 with TRBJ1-1, with no clear D. CDR3 DNA: TGTGCCAGCAGCTTGAGGGTCACGGCTGAAGCTTTCTTT. It is translated as CASSLRVTAEAFF.